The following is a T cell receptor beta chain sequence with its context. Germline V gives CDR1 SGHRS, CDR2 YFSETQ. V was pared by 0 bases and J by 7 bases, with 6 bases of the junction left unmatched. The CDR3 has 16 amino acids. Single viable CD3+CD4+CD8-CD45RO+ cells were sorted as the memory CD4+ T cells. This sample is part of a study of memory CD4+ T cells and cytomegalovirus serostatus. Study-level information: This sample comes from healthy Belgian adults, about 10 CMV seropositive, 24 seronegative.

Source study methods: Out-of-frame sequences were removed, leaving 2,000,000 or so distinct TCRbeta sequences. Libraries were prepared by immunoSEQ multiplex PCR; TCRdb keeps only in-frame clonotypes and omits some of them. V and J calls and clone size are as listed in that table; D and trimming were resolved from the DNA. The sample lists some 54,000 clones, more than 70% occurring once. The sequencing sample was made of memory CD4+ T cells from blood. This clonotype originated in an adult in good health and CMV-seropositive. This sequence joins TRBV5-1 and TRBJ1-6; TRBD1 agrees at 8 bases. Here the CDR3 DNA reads TGCGCCAGCAGCTTGGTTCGCCACAGGGGGAATTCACCCCTCCACTTT. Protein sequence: CASSLVRHRGNSPLHF.